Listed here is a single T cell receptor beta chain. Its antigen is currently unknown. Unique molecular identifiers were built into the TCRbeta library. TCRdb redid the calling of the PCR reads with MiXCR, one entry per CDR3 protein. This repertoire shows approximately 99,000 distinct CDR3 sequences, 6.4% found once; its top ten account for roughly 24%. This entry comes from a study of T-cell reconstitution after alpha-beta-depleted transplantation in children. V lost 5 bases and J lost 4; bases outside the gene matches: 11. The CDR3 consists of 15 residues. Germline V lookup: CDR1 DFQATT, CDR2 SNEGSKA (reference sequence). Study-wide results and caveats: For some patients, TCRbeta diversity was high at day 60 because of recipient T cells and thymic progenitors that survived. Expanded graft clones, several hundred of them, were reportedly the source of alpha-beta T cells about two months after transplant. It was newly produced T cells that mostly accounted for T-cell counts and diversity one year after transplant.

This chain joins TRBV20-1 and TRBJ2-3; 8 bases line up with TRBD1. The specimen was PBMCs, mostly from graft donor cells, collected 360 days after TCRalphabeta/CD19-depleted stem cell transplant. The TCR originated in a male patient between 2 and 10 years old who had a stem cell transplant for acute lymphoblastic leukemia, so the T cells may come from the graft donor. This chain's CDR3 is CSASRTGPISDTQYF. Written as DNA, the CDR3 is TGCAGTGCTTCCCGGACAGGGCCGATCTCAGATACGCAGTATTTT.